The text below deals with one TCR beta chain. The antigen is not known. These data belong to a study of cytomegalovirus exposure and HLA in healthy donors. Across the whole study: Genetic ancestry analysis placed about 80% of the approximately 390 donors that were genotyped in the Caucasian-associated cluster.

With 3 bases removed from V and 2 bases from J, the gap between germline ends came to 9 bases. The CDR3 is 15 amino acids. Per the germline V gene, CDR1 is SGHRS and CDR2 is YFSETQ. A multiplex PCR was run with 60 Vbeta primers and 13 Jbeta primers. Profiled with immunoSEQ multiplex PCR; TCRdb holds only in-frame clones, not every one. The profile shows some 170,000 clones, about four fifths of them singletons. Overall study results and limits: Most CMV-associated TCR beta chains appeared HLA-restricted in a later analysis. Sequencing likely produced, as an artifact, a cluster of highly shared sequence variants.

Sequenced material: PBMCs. The gene calls are TRBV5-1 and TRBJ2-6, with D possibly TRBD1 on 5 matching bases. This TCR was sampled from a man in his forties or fifties in good health and CMV-seropositive. The CDR3 loop reads CASSSQGAGANVLTF. For the CDR3, the DNA is TGCGCCAGCAGCTCGCAAGGGGCTGGGGCCAACGTCCTGACTTTC.